This T cell receptor (beta chain) is from a study of blood T cell repertoires in COVID-19. Whole-study context: Samples representing acute and convalescent COVID-19 were sourced from the United States, Italy and Spain.

Libraries were prepared by immunoSEQ multiplex PCR; TCRdb keeps only in-frame clonotypes and omits some of them. Of a few hundred thousand clones in the sample, about four fifths were seen once. The study recruited people aged 18 to 89 years across approximately 23 US areas. Participants were placed into cohorts based on the clinical history they reported. Two negative PCRs, clearance, or symptom resolution had been documented for recovered Cohort 3 donors. This CDR3 has 12 residues. Germline V gene lookup returns CDR1 MNHEY and CDR2 SMNVEV (reference sequence). The germline V and J ends were trimmed by 2 bases and 5 bases, with 7 bases remaining between them.

The TCR comes from a man between 45 and 60 years old who had recovered from COVID-19. The chain couples TRBV27 to TRBJ2-7; perhaps TRBD2 as D (6 bases). The source material was PBMCs or T cells enriched from blood (not recorded which). Here the CDR3 DNA reads TGTGCCAGCAGTTTAGGAGGGGACGAGCAGTACTTC. Its translation: CASSLGGDEQYF.